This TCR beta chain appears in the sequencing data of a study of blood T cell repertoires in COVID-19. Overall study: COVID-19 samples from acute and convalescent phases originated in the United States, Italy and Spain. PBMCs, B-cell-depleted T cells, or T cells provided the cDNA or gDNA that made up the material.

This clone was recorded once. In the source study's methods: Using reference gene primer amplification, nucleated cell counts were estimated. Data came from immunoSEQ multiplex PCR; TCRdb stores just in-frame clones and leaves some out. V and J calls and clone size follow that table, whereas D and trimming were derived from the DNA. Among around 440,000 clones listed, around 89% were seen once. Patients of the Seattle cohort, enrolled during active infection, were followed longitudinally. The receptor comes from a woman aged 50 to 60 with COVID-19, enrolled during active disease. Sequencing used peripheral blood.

DNA for the CDR3: TGTGCCAGCAGCTTGGCCGGGAGCACAGATACGCAGTATTTT. This translates into CASSLAGSTDTQYF. The rearrangement uses TRBV5-4 and TRBJ2-3, with D unresolved. V was pared by 0 bases and J by 0 bases, with 5 bases between. The germline gives CDR1 SGHNT, CDR2 YYREEE (reference sequence). This CDR3 contains 14 residues.